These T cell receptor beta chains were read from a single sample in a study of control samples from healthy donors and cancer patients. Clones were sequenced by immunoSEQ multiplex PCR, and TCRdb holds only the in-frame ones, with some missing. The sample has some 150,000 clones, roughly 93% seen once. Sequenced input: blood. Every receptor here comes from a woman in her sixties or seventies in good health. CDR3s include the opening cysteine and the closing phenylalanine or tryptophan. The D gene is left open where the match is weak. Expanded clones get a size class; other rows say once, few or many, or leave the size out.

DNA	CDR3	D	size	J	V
TGTGCCAGCAGCGGAGGGACAGGGGTGAACACTGAAGCTTTCTTT	CASSGGTGVNTEAFF	TRBD1	-	TRBJ1-1	TRBV9
TGTGCCAGCAGTTACGCGGGCGCGTTCACAGATACGCAGTATTTT	CASSYAGAFTDTQYF	-	-	TRBJ2-3	TRBV6-5
TGTGCCAGATACCTAATATCCACTCGCGGGGCCCACAACACCTTC	CARYLISTRGAHNTF	-	-	TRBJ1-2	TRBV19
TGCGCCAGCAGCGTCCGGGGGCCTGGGGACGAGCAGTACTTC	CASSVRGPGDEQYF	-	once	TRBJ2-7	TRBV4-3
TGTGCCAGCACCGACGGGGTCACCGGGGAGCTGTTTTTT	CASTDGVTGELFF	-	-	TRBJ2-2	TRBV6-5
TGTGCCAGCAGTTACGGGGGGCCTCAGCCCCAGCATTTT	CASSYGGPQPQHF	-	-	TRBJ1-5	TRBV6-2/TRBV6-3
TGTGCCAGCAGCCCAAAGTCAGGATTCTTCAATGAAAAACTGTTTTTT	CASSPKSGFFNEKLFF	-	-	TRBJ1-4	TRBV4-2
TGTGCCAGCAGTACAGGGGTATCCTACAATGAGCAGTTCTTC	CASSTGVSYNEQFF	TRBD1	-	TRBJ2-1	TRBV9
TGTGCCAGCACAAGACAGGGTGGAGGGAACACTGAAGCTTTCTTT	CASTRQGGGNTEAFF	TRBD1	-	TRBJ1-1	TRBV25-1
TGTGCCAGCAGCCTAACACAGCCCTATGGCTACACCTTC	CASSLTQPYGYTF	-	-	TRBJ1-2	TRBV11-2
TGTGCCAGTAAGGGGGGGACTAGAAGAAGAACTAATGAAAAACTGTTTTTT	CASKGGTRRRTNEKLFF	-	-	TRBJ1-4	TRBV19
TGTGCCAGCAGCTTAGCGGGGGGCAACTATGGCTACACCTTC	CASSLAGGNYGYTF	-	-	TRBJ1-2	TRBV7-2
TGTGCCTGGAGTGAACAGGGGGCTTATGGCTACACCTTC	CAWSEQGAYGYTF	TRBD1	-	TRBJ1-2	TRBV30
TGTGCCATCGCGGTAGGGATAAATTCACCCCTCCACTTT	CAIAVGINSPLHF	-	-	TRBJ1-6	TRBV10-3
TGTGCCACCAGTCTTTCACGGACAGGCCTCCGAAACTTC	CATSLSRTGLRNF	TRBD1	-	TRBJ1-2	TRBV24-1
TGTGCCAGCAGCTTGGTGCGGGGGGGGAACACTGAAGCTTTCTTT	CASSLVRGGNTEAFF	-	medium-sized	TRBJ1-1	TRBV5-6
TGCGCCAGCAGCTTGCAGCCTTGGGGGGCCCCCGCGAACACCGGGGAGCTGTTTTTT	CASSLQPWGAPANTGELFF	-	once	TRBJ2-2	TRBV5-1
TGCGCCAGCTCAGGCGGGTACAATGAGCAGTTCTTC	CASSGGYNEQFF	-	-	TRBJ2-1	TRBV10-1
TGCGCCAGCAGCTGGACCCAAGCGGGCGACACTGAAGCTTTCTTT	CASSWTQAGDTEAFF	-	-	TRBJ1-1	TRBV5-1
TGTGCCAGCAGGGCCAGGGAGGGCTACGAGCAGTACTTC	CASRAREGYEQYF	TRBD2	-	TRBJ2-7	TRBV2
TGTGCTAGTGGTTTGGTACTTATGGAACCGGGGGGGGAGACCCAGTACTTC	CASGLVLMEPGGETQYF	TRBD2	-	TRBJ2-5	TRBV12-5
TGTGCCAGCTCACAGACATTTGAGAGGGGCTCTGGAAACACCATATATTTT	CASSQTFERGSGNTIYF	-	-	TRBJ1-3	TRBV18
TGTGCCAGTAAACAGGGCAATCAGCCCCAGCATTTT	CASKQGNQPQHF	-	-	TRBJ1-5	TRBV19
TGTGCCAGCACCAGGGAGAGCAATCAGCCCCAGCATTTT	CASTRESNQPQHF	-	-	TRBJ1-5	TRBV6-5
TGTGCCAGCAGCCTGACAGGGCAGGGCACAGATACGCAGTATTTT	CASSLTGQGTDTQYF	TRBD1	-	TRBJ2-3	TRBV7-2
TGTGCCAGTAGTATACCCACAGGGATGGCTGAAGCTTTCTTT	CASSIPTGMAEAFF	-	-	TRBJ1-1	TRBV19
TGTGCCAGCAGAGGAGGGAGCACTGAAGCTTTCTTT	CASRGGSTEAFF	-	once	TRBJ1-1	TRBV5-4